Each of the 22 T cell receptor beta chains below was sequenced from the same sample in a study of T cell repertoires in cytomegalovirus infection. Each CDR3 protein gets one entry after TCRdb re-called the reads with MiXCR. In the table there are a few hundred thousand distinct CDR3 sequences, under 45% of which are singletons. Which antigens these TCRs recognize remains unknown. Here the sequenced sample was cultured PBMCs, taken from culture after CMV antigen stimulation. These receptors all come from a human donor in good health (CMV status not recorded). Some clones in this sample may be carry-over from other donors' samples.

V and J are TRBV7-9 and TRBJ1-5, with no clear D. CDR1 SEHNR and CDR2 FQNEAQ come from the germline V gene (reference sequence). This CDR3 spans 12 amino acids. Trimming cost V 5 bases and J 8 bases, with 10 bases left between them. In DNA form, the CDR3 reads TGTGCCAGCAGCCTGACCGGAGAGCCCCAGCATTTT. It yields the protein CASSLTGEPQHF. The full variable domain, rest sourced from reference TRBV7-9 and TRBJ1-5, is DTGVSQNPRHKITKRGQNVTFRCDPISEHNRLYWYRQTLGQGPEFLTYFQNEAQLEKSRLLSDRFSAERPKGSFSTLEIQRTEQGDSAMYLCASSLTGEPQHFGDGTRLSIL.

A few counts support this clonotype. Written as DNA, the CDR3 is TGTGCCAGCAGGCCCCAGGGGCGAAGCACCGGGGAGCTGTTTTTT. Translating gives CASRPQGRSTGELFF. The rearrangement uses TRBV2 and TRBJ2-2; a possible D gene is TRBD1 (6 bases). This CDR3 is 15 amino acids long. From germline, CDR1 is SNHLY and CDR2 FYNNEI. Trimming stripped 6 bases from V and 4 bases from J, with 15 bases between.

This clonotype was observed a handful of times. The junction shows a germline mismatch at one end, possibly a read error. The V gene is TRBV11-3, the J gene TRBJ2-5; no clear D gene. This CDR3 is 13 amino acids long. Per germline, CDR1 SGHNT and CDR2 YENEEA. The CDR3 DNA sequence: TGTGCCAGCAGCCCGCGCAGGCAAGGGACCCAGTACTTC. Residues: CASSPRRQGTQYF.

The chain combines TRBV7-2 with TRBJ1-4; the match to TRBD1 covers 9 bases. With 5 bases clipped from V and 8 bases from J, the junction kept 9 bases outside the gene matches. The CDR3 runs to 15 residues. Germline V CDR1 and CDR2: SGHTA, FQGNSA. CDR3 region: CASSAPGQGIEKLFF. The CDR3 DNA reads TGTGCCAGCAGCGCACCGGGACAGGGTATCGAAAAACTGTTTTTT.

There are a few counts of this clonotype. V and J are TRBV12-3 or TRBV12-4 and TRBJ1-4; a possible D gene is TRBD1 (5 bases). With 5 bases removed from V and 8 bases from J, the gap between germline ends came to 18 bases. The CDR3 is 15 residues long. The CDR3 nucleotides read TGTGCCAGCAGTCGTTCCGGGCAGGGTGGAGAAAAACTGTTTTTT. As protein: CASSRSGQGGEKLFF.

The V gene is TRBV7-6, the J gene TRBJ1-2; no reliable D call. The CDR3 extends over 11 amino acids. V lost 5 bases and J lost 4, with 5 bases in between. Germline V lookup: CDR1 SGHVS, CDR2 FNYEAQ. The CDR3 sequence: CASSLSYGYTF. DNA of the CDR3: TGTGCCAGCAGCCTAAGCTATGGCTACACCTTC.

This clonotype was counted a few times. This chain uses TRBV7-2 with TRBJ1-1, with D perhaps TRBD1 (5 bases). The germline V gene has CDR1 SGHTA and CDR2 FQGNSA. V was pared by 1 base and J by 4 bases, with 10 bases between. CDR3 length: 14 residues. The DNA of the CDR3 is TGTGCCAGCAGCTTAGAACAGGTTGGCACTGAAGCTTTCTTT. Amino acid sequence: CASSLEQVGTEAFF.

The chain joins TRBV7-2 to TRBJ1-1, with D unresolved. The CDR3 totals 15 residues. The V gene lost 5 bases and the J gene lost 1 base, with 14 bases spanning the gap. In germline, CDR1 is SGHTA, CDR2 FQGNSA. Here the CDR3 reads CASSPHLSQNTEAFF. CDR3 in DNA: TGTGCCAGCAGCCCCCACCTGTCCCAGAACACTGAAGCTTTCTTT.

DNA of the CDR3: TGCGCCAGCAGCTTGGCTCTCGCGCTGGATGAGCAGTTCTTC. It translates to CASSLALALDEQFF. This rearrangement joins TRBV5-1 to TRBJ2-1; D gene ambiguous. CDR1 is SGHRS, CDR2 YFSETQ, per germline. This CDR3 has 14 residues. With 0 bases removed from V and 8 bases from J, the gap between germline ends came to 12 bases.

In its sample, this clonotype was seen a few times. V is TRBV11-2 and J is TRBJ2-1; unclear D gene. Trimming shortened V by 5 bases and J by 4 bases, and 15 bases separated the two germline ends. The CDR3 length is 15 residues. The germline gives CDR1 SGHAT, CDR2 FQNNGV. CDR3 bases: TGTGCCAGCAGCCCCCCCAACGGACCATACAATGAGCAGTTCTTC. Translated, it gives CASSPPNGPYNEQFF.

V is TRBV4-3 and J is TRBJ2-1; tentatively, D is TRBD1 (6 bases). The CDR3 totals 17 residues. V was shortened by 0 bases and J by 3 bases, with 15 bases between the two germline ends. CDR1 and CDR2 from the germline V gene are LGHNA and YSLEER. For the CDR3, the DNA is TGCGCCAGCAGCCAAGATCTAGGTACAGGGAGCTACAATGAGCAGTTCTTC. It translates to CASSQDLGTGSYNEQFF.

This clonotype came up many times. The rearrangement uses TRBV7-2 and TRBJ2-3; tentatively, D is TRBD2 (5 bases). Germline lookup yields CDR1 SGHTA and CDR2 FQGNSA. V lost 5 bases and J 3 bases, leaving 12 bases between the germline ends. There are 14 residues in the CDR3. The CDR3 reads CASSPGLVTDTQYF. The CDR3 DNA reads as TGTGCCAGCAGCCCCGGACTCGTTACAGATACGCAGTATTTT.

This clonotype was seen only a few times. The chain combines TRBV29-1 with TRBJ1-2, with 7 bases identical to TRBD1. V gave up 3 bases and J gave up 2 bases; unmatched junction bases: 6. The CDR3 runs to 14 residues. Per germline, CDR1 SQVTM and CDR2 ANQGSEA. DNA of the CDR3: TGCAGCGTTGAGCTTCTGGGACAGAACTATGGCTACACCTTC. It translates to CSVELLGQNYGYTF. Full variable domain (remainder filled in from reference TRBV29-1 and TRBJ1-2): SAVISQKPSRDICQRGTSLTIQCQVDSQVTMMFWYRQQPGQSLTLIATANQGSEATYESGFVIDKFPISRPNLTFSTLTVSNMSPEDSSIYLCSVELLGQNYGYTFGSGTRLTVV.

At least ten counts were recorded for this clonotype. The V gene is TRBV7-2, the J gene TRBJ2-1; 9 bases map to TRBD1. CDR1 is SGHTA and CDR2 is FQGNSA in the germline V gene. The CDR3 loop spans 15 amino acids. V dropped 1 base and J dropped 10; count of bases not matched to a gene: 8. In DNA form, the CDR3 reads TGTGCCAGCAGCTTAGTTGGGACAGGGTATGGAGAGCAGTTCTTC. Residues: CASSLVGTGYGEQFF.

The genes are TRBV10-3 and TRBJ2-3, with no clear D. The ends were cut back, 8 bases at V and 1 base at J, with 10 bases in the middle. CDR3 size: 13 residues. In germline, CDR1 is ENHRY, CDR2 SYGVKD. CDR3 nucleotide sequence: TGTGCCATCGATAGCAAGGGCACAGATACGCAGTATTTT. It is translated as CAIDSKGTDTQYF.

The chain is built from TRBV18 and TRBJ1-5, with D hard to call. CDR3 length: 14 residues. Germline-derived CDR1 and CDR2 are KGHSH and LQKENI. V was cut by 2 bases and J by 8 bases, with 13 bases left in between. This CDR3 is CASSPGAGWEPQHF. DNA of the CDR3: TGTGCCAGCTCACCAGGCGCAGGTTGGGAGCCCCAGCATTTT. The whole variable domain, remainder taken from reference TRBV18 and TRBJ1-5, is NAGVMQNPRHLVRRRGQEARLRCSPMKGHSHVYWYRQLPEEGLKFMVYLQKENIIDESGMPKERFSAEFPKEGPSILRIQQVVRGDSAAYFCASSPGAGWEPQHFGDGTRLSIL.

V and J are TRBV11-1 and TRBJ2-2; D might be TRBD2 (6 bases). The CDR3 covers 16 residues. From germline, CDR1 is SGHAT and CDR2 FQDESV (reference sequence). Trimming took 2 bases from V and 2 from J, leaving 12 bases between them. In DNA, the CDR3 is TGTGCCAGCAGCTTATATCCGGGAGCTAACACCGGGGAGCTGTTTTTT. It translates to CASSLYPGANTGELFF.

This clonotype was seen a single time. The chain has TRBV7-2 and TRBJ2-3; D is unresolved. Looked up from germline, CDR1 is SGHTA and CDR2 is FQGNSA. The germline V and J ends were trimmed by 2 bases and 4 bases, with 16 bases remaining between them. The CDR3 extends over 16 amino acids. For the CDR3, the DNA is TGTGCCAGCAGCTTAAGGCGGAGTTATAAAGCAGATACGCAGTATTTT. It is translated as CASSLRRSYKADTQYF.

This rearrangement joins TRBV19 to TRBJ2-3; D gene ambiguous. Germline lookup yields CDR1 LNHDA and CDR2 SQIVND (reference sequence). CDR3 size: 14 residues. Trimming stripped 2 bases from V and 0 bases from J, with 6 bases between. CDR3 protein: CASSILGSTDTQYF. The CDR3 DNA reads as TGTGCCAGTAGTATATTGGGCAGCACAGATACGCAGTATTTT. The full variable domain, with the rest looked up from reference TRBV19 and TRBJ2-3, is DGGITQSPKYLFRKEGQNVTLSCEQNLNHDAMYWYRQDPGQGLRLIYYSQIVNDFQKGDIAEGYSVSREKKESFPLTVTSAQKNPTAFYLCASSILGSTDTQYFGPGTRLTVL.

The chain employs TRBV9 and TRBJ2-3; a possible D gene is TRBD2 (6 bases). The V gene's germline CDR1 is SGDLS and CDR2 YYNGEE. Trimming shortened V by 2 bases and J by 1 base, and 14 bases separated the two germline ends. The CDR3 is made up of 16 amino acids. DNA of the CDR3: TGTGCCAGCAGCGTCGGCGCCTCGGGGGGCACAGATACGCAGTATTTT. It encodes CASSVGASGGTDTQYF.

A note on this clonotype: One end of the junction is discordant with germline, which a read error may explain. This chain joins TRBV11-2 and TRBJ2-1; maybe TRBD2 (5 bases). The CDR3 has 18 residues. Germline CDR1 reads SGHAT; CDR2 reads FQNNGV. The CDR3 DNA sequence: TGTGCCAGCAGCTTAAGTTTAGGTCACCCTAGCTCCTACAATGAGCAGCTCTTC. It codes for CASSLSLGHPSSYNEQLF.

This clonotype was seen only a few times. The CDR3 reads CASSPGGTSGNEQFF. The DNA of the CDR3 is TGTGCCAGCAGCCCTGGGGGGACTAGCGGGAATGAGCAGTTCTTC. The chain joins TRBV7-9 to TRBJ2-1, with 12 positions matching TRBD2. CDR3 size: 15 residues. V gave up 5 bases and J gave up 7 bases; unmatched junction bases: 6. CDR1 SEHNR and CDR2 FQNEAQ come from the germline V gene (reference sequence).